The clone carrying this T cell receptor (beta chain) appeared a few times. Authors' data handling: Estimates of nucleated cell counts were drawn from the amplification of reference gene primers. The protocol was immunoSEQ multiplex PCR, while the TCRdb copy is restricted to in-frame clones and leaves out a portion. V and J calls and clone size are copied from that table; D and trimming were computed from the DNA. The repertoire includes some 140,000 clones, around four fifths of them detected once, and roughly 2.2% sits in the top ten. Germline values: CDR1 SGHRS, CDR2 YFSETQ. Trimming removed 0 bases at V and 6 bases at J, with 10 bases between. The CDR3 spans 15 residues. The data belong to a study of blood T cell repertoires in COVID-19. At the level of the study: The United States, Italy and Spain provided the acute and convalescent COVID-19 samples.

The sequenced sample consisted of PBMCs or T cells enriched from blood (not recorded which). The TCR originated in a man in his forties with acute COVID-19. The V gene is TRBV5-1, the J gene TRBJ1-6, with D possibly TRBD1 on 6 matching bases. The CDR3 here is CASSLGWDTNSPLHF. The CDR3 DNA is TGCGCCAGCAGCTTGGGATGGGACACTAATTCACCCCTCCACTTT.